One T cell receptor (beta chain) is described in this entry. Its antigen is currently unknown. Treatment described: about 20 received Ad26.COV2.S at low or high dose, single or two shots; roughly 5 received placebo; per-sample allocation not given. After the first vaccine or placebo injection, samples were drawn on day 63. Clones were read by immunoSEQ multiplex PCR, and TCRdb kept only the in-frame ones, dropping some. The sample lists about 680,000 clones, roughly 90% occurring once. V lost 5 bases and J 4 bases, leaving 21 bases between the germline ends. CDR1 GTSNPN and CDR2 SVGIG come from the germline V gene (reference sequence). The CDR3 has 15 amino acids. This sample is drawn from a study of Ad26.COV2.S vaccination and SARS-CoV-2 variants. Turning to the study itself: Donor was in the COV1001 Ad26.COV2.S trial arm. General study points: Vaccinated individuals (as opposed to placebo recipients) had higher spike-specific TCR breadth. Spike-specific responses of CD8+ and CD4+ T cells were reported to display substantial breadth after vaccination.

Here the sequenced sample was peripheral blood, taken in a trial of Ad26.COV2.S vaccine versus placebo. The clonotype originates from a person aged 18-65 years who received the Ad26.COV2.S COVID-19 vaccine or a placebo. The rearrangement uses TRBV30 and TRBJ2-7; a weak D match, TRBD2 (6 bases). The CDR3 loop is CAWLPDGGGDYEQYF. In nucleotides, the CDR3 is TGTGCCTGGTTGCCGGACGGGGGTGGCGATTACGAGCAGTACTTC.